Listed below are T cell receptor beta chains from one sample, sequenced in a study of CD8+CD57+ T cells in acquired aplastic anemia. MiXCR, run by TCRdb on the reads, gives a single entry per CDR3 protein. The sample has under 150,000 distinct CDR3 sequences, about 40% seen once. The sample consisted of sorted CD4+, CD8+, or CD8+CD57+ T cells (not recorded which) from PBMCs. All receptors derive from a human donor with aplastic anemia. Both conserved end residues are part of each CDR3. Fields, in order: V gene, J gene, D gene, clone size, CDR3 DNA, CDR3 protein. The D gene is left open where the match is weak. Only some rows state a clone size, as once, few, many or a class for expanded clones.

V: TRBV7-6
J: TRBJ2-7
D: TRBD2
size: few
DNA: TGTGCCAGCAGCTTAGAAGCAGCGGGGGAGCAGTACTTC
CDR3: CASSLEAAGEQYF

V: TRBV4-1
J: TRBJ2-1
D: .
size: .
DNA: TGCGCCAGCAGCCAAGAACAGACATCCTACAATGAGCAGTTCTTC
CDR3: CASSQEQTSYNEQFF

V: TRBV24-1
J: TRBJ2-7
D: .
size: .
DNA: TGTGCCACCAGTGAATCGCGGGACGTCGGCGAGCAGTACTTC
CDR3: CATSESRDVGEQYF

V: TRBV10-3
J: TRBJ1-3
D: TRBD1
size: many
DNA: TGTGCCACCCTCGGACAGGGCAATTCTCTAAGCTCTGGAAACACCATATATTTT
CDR3: CATLGQGNSLSSGNTIYF

V: TRBV2
J: TRBJ2-7
D: .
size: .
DNA: TGTGCCAGTAGTGGGGTGTTGCCTACATTC
CDR3: CASSGVLPTF

V: TRBV19
J: TRBJ1-1
D: .
size: few
DNA: TGTGCCAGTAGTATTCCGGGACACCTGAACACTGAAGCTTTCTTT
CDR3: CASSIPGHLNTEAFF

V: TRBV10-2
J: TRBJ1-6
D: .
size: once
DNA: TGCGCCAGCAGGACAGCAGTCTCCTATAATTCACCCCTCCACTTT
CDR3: CASRTAVSYNSPLHF

V: TRBV11-1
J: TRBJ2-1
D: TRBD1
size: .
DNA: TGTGCCAGCAGCCGGGACAGGGTGTTGTATGAGCAGTTCTTC
CDR3: CASSRDRVLYEQFF

V: TRBV5-6
J: TRBJ1-5
D: .
size: many
DNA: TGTGCCAGCACCCTGGGGCACAGGGGCAATCAGCCCCAGCATTTT
CDR3: CASTLGHRGNQPQHF

V: TRBV20-1
J: TRBJ2-2
D: .
size: many
DNA: TGCAGTGCCCCGGCCCTTAGTAGGACCGGGGAGCTGTTTTTT
CDR3: CSAPALSRTGELFF

V: TRBV10-3
J: TRBJ1-2
D: .
size: .
DNA: TGTGCCATCAGTGAGTCAGGGTATAGCTACACCTTC
CDR3: CAISESGYSYTF

V: TRBV29-1
J: TRBJ1-2
D: TRBD1
size: .
DNA: TGCAGCGTTGTGGGACAGGGGGCGAAGGGCTACACCTTC
CDR3: CSVVGQGAKGYTF

V: TRBV27
J: TRBJ1-1
D: .
size: few
DNA: TGTGCCAGCAGGAACACTTACACTGAAGCTTTCTTT
CDR3: CASRNTYTEAFF

V: TRBV12-3/TRBV12-4
J: TRBJ1-2
D: TRBD1
size: few
DNA: TGTGCCAGCAGCCCGAGGACAGGGAACTATGGCTACACCTTC
CDR3: CASSPRTGNYGYTF

V: TRBV2
J: TRBJ1-5
D: TRBD1
size: .
DNA: TGTGCCAGCAGCGGAACAGGGGGGAGCAATCAGCCCCAGCATTTT
CDR3: CASSGTGGSNQPQHF

V: TRBV2
J: TRBJ1-5
D: .
size: .
DNA: TGTGCCAGCAGTGAAGGGCAGGGATTTGCCATTATGGAGCCCCAGCATTTT
CDR3: CASSEGQGFAIMEPQHF

V: TRBV7-6
J: TRBJ2-5
D: TRBD2
size: many
DNA: TGTGCCAGCAGCACCAATAGCGGGACTCGCGAGACCCAGTACTTC
CDR3: CASSTNSGTRETQYF

V: TRBV2
J: TRBJ1-2
D: .
size: .
DNA: TGTGCCAGCAGCTTTGACGGGCCATCGAACTATGGCTACACCTTC
CDR3: CASSFDGPSNYGYTF

V: TRBV3-1
J: TRBJ1-6
D: .
size: .
DNA: TGTGCCAGCAGCCAAGCTAGTAGAAATTCACCCCTCCACTTT
CDR3: CASSQASRNSPLHF

V: TRBV11-1
J: TRBJ2-1
D: TRBD2
size: once
DNA: TGTGCCAGCAGCCCCGGACTAGCGGGGGGGTACAATGAGCAGTTCTTC
CDR3: CASSPGLAGGYNEQFF

V: TRBV6-1
J: TRBJ2-5
D: .
size: many
DNA: TGTGCCAGCAGTGAAACTCAGGGCACGGAGACCCAGTACTTC
CDR3: CASSETQGTETQYF

V: TRBV4-2
J: TRBJ2-2
D: TRBD1
size: .
DNA: TGTGCCAGCAGCCCGGGGGACAGGGGTACCGGGGAGCTGTTTTTT
CDR3: CASSPGDRGTGELFF

V: TRBV2
J: TRBJ1-2
D: .
size: many
DNA: TGTGCCAGCAGTGAAGCGAGGGGGGAGGGCTACACCTTC
CDR3: CASSEARGEGYTF

V: TRBV5-1
J: TRBJ2-1
D: .
size: .
DNA: TGCGCCAGCAGCTTGGAGGGGGGCCACAATGAGCAGTTCTTC
CDR3: CASSLEGGHNEQFF

V: TRBV19
J: TRBJ2-1
D: .
size: once
DNA: TGTGCCAGTAGTATGTATCAGGAGAGTGAGCAGTTCTTC
CDR3: CASSMYQESEQFF

V: TRBV19
J: TRBJ1-1
D: .
size: .
DNA: TGTGCCAGTACACCCTATACGTTGGGGACTGAAGCTTTCTTT
CDR3: CASTPYTLGTEAFF

V: TRBV9
J: TRBJ1-5
D: .
size: .
DNA: TGTGCCAGCAGCCAAGATATAAATCAGCCCCAGCATTTT
CDR3: CASSQDINQPQHF

V: TRBV19
J: TRBJ1-1
D: .
size: many
DNA: TGTGCCAGTAGTGTGGCAGGGGATTCTACTGAAGCTTTCTTT
CDR3: CASSVAGDSTEAFF

V: TRBV12-3/TRBV12-4
J: TRBJ2-7
D: .
size: many
DNA: TGTGCCAGCAGTTTTGACAGCGAGTACGAGCAGTACTTC
CDR3: CASSFDSEYEQYF

V: TRBV7-6
J: TRBJ2-5
D: .
size: many
DNA: TGTGCCAGCAGCCCCAAAGCCGGGGGCCAAGAGACCCAGTACTTC
CDR3: CASSPKAGGQETQYF

V: TRBV7-9
J: TRBJ2-7
D: .
size: .
DNA: TGCGCCAGCAGTGGATCCTACGAGCAGTACTTC
CDR3: CASSGSYEQYF

V: TRBV6-1
J: TRBJ1-2
D: .
size: many
DNA: TGTGCCAGCAGTCTCCGAGTGGAGGGAATCTATGGCTACACCTTC
CDR3: CASSLRVEGIYGYTF

V: TRBV28
J: TRBJ2-7
D: .
size: many
DNA: TGTGCCAGCAGTCCAGGGGCCGGCTACGAGCAGTACTTC
CDR3: CASSPGAGYEQYF

V: TRBV2
J: TRBJ1-6
D: .
size: medium-sized
DNA: TGTGCCAGCAGTACAGGGATTTCACCCCTCCACTTT
CDR3: CASSTGISPLHF

V: TRBV10-3
J: TRBJ2-1
D: .
size: .
DNA: TGTGCCATAAATACAGGCGTTGGAGAGTTCTTC
CDR3: CAINTGVGEFF

V: TRBV7-3
J: TRBJ1-6
D: .
size: many
DNA: TGTGCCAGCTCTAGCTCCTATAATTCACCCCTCCACTTT
CDR3: CASSSSYNSPLHF

V: TRBV7-2
J: TRBJ2-7
D: TRBD2
size: .
DNA: TGTGCCAGCAGCTCAAGCGGGGGATCCGAGCAGTACTTC
CDR3: CASSSSGGSEQYF

V: TRBV29-1
J: TRBJ1-2
D: .
size: once
DNA: TGCAGCGTTGGGGGAGGTAGCTACACCTTC
CDR3: CSVGGGSYTF

V: TRBV19
J: TRBJ2-3
D: TRBD2
size: many
DNA: TGTGCCAGTAGTATCCTCGGACTAGCGGGTCTCACAGATACGCAGTATTTT
CDR3: CASSILGLAGLTDTQYF

V: TRBV7-9
J: TRBJ2-3
D: .
size: .
DNA: TGTGCCAGCAGCTTTCCAGGGAGCACAGATACGCAGTATTTT
CDR3: CASSFPGSTDTQYF

V: TRBV29-1
J: TRBJ2-1
D: .
size: many
DNA: TGCAGCGTTGTGGGGGGACGGCCGTACAATGAGCAGTTCTTC
CDR3: CSVVGGRPYNEQFF

V: TRBV20-1
J: TRBJ2-2
D: .
size: few
DNA: TGCAGTGCTAGAGACTATTTGGGGGGCGCGAACACCGGGGAGCTGTTTTTT
CDR3: CSARDYLGGANTGELFF